This is a list of T cell receptor beta chains from one sample in a study of T cells after yellow fever vaccination. TCRdb passed the 5' RACE reads through MiXCR, listing each CDR3 protein once. The sample has just under 600,000 distinct CDR3 sequences, roughly 14% seen once. The sequences come from PBMCs, collected on the day of the yellow fever booster vaccination. The receptors derive from a man under 40 who received the YFV17D yellow fever vaccine. CDR3s include the opening cysteine and the closing phenylalanine or tryptophan. A D gene is named only where the DNA matches it firmly. The size field is filled for only some rows; it gives once, few, many or a size class.

size	J	D	V	DNA	CDR3
few	TRBJ2-1	TRBD2	TRBV6-2/TRBV6-3	TGTGCCAGCAGGGGGACTAGCGGGAGTAGGCAGTTCTTC	CASRGTSGSRQFF
NA	TRBJ2-5	NA	TRBV29-1	TGCAGCGTTGAAGATTGGGGAGAGACCCAGTACTTC	CSVEDWGETQYF
NA	TRBJ2-3	NA	TRBV7-2	TGTGCCAGCAGCTTTACCGGGAAGTTAGATACGCAGTATTTT	CASSFTGKLDTQYF
few	TRBJ1-6	NA	TRBV4-3	TGCGCCAGCAGCCAAGAGTGGCACCTTAACACACCCCTCCACTTT	CASSQEWHLNTPLHF
many	TRBJ2-3	NA	TRBV20-1	TGCAGTGCTAGAAGTTTTACTAGTACCCAAGGCACAGATACGCAGTATTTT	CSARSFTSTQGTDTQYF
NA	TRBJ2-2	NA	TRBV6-5	TGTGCCAGCAGTTACTTTAGGCCGGACACCGGGGAGCTGTTTTTT	CASSYFRPDTGELFF
few	TRBJ2-7	NA	TRBV5-4	TGTGCCAGCAGCTTTTCGGTCGGCCCTTCCTACGAGCAGTACTTC	CASSFSVGPSYEQYF
NA	TRBJ2-2	NA	TRBV7-3	TGTGCCAGCAGGCTAACTACGAACACCGGGGAGCTGTTTTTT	CASRLTTNTGELFF
NA	TRBJ1-5	NA	TRBV12-3/TRBV12-4	TGTGCCAGCAGTCCCCAGGGAGGTGGCAATCAGCCCCAGCATTTT	CASSPQGGGNQPQHF
few	TRBJ2-2	NA	TRBV18	TGTGCCAGCTCACTCTTAGGCGGACAGAACACCGGGGAGCTGTTTTTT	CASSLLGGQNTGELFF
NA	TRBJ1-1	NA	TRBV7-2	TGTGCCAGCAGCATAAGAACGGGACCTGAAGCTTTCTTT	CASSIRTGPEAFF
NA	TRBJ2-1	NA	TRBV28	TGTGCCAGCAGTTTAGGGGCTAGGGGGGAGCAGTTCTTC	CASSLGARGEQFF
many	TRBJ1-1	NA	TRBV24-1	TGTGCCACCAGTGAATCCCCAGGACGTGGCCCCACTGAAGCTTTCTTT	CATSESPGRGPTEAFF
NA	TRBJ2-3	NA	TRBV18	TGTGCCAGCTCATTGTCATCCGGGCAAACGCAGTATTTT	CASSLSSGQTQYF
NA	TRBJ1-4	NA	TRBV24-1	TGTGCCACCAGTGACCCGGGGAGGGAAGATGGAGAAAAACTGTTTTTT	CATSDPGREDGEKLFF
NA	TRBJ2-7	NA	TRBV4-3	TGCGCCAGCAGCCAAGAACGGAGATTTGGCGAGCAGTACTTC	CASSQERRFGEQYF
NA	TRBJ1-6	NA	TRBV10-2	TGCGCCAGCAGGGACGGAAGGGATTCACCCCTCCACTTT	CASRDGRDSPLHF
few	TRBJ2-5	NA	TRBV7-7	TGTGCCAGCAGCAGACGGGGAAAGTACTTC	CASSRRGKYF
NA	TRBJ2-1	NA	TRBV30	TGTGCCTGGAGTGTAGGTCAGGGTGAATACAATGAGCAGTTCTTC	CAWSVGQGEYNEQFF
few	TRBJ2-5	TRBD2	TRBV20-1	TGCAGTGCCCCATCTTCTAGCGGGAGGGGTGTATGGGAGACCCAGTACTTC	CSAPSSSGRGVWETQYF
NA	TRBJ2-5	TRBD2	TRBV7-8	TGTGCCAGCAGCTTAACAGCGGGAGGGTCGGTGAAGACCCACTACTTC	CASSLTAGGSVKTHYF
many	TRBJ2-1	NA	TRBV5-1	TGTGCCAGCAGCTTTGGGGGGTACAATGAGCAGTTCTTC	CASSFGGYNEQFF
NA	TRBJ2-1	TRBD2	TRBV5-1	TGCGCCAGCAGCTTACGGGAGGTCCATGAGCAGTTCTTC	CASSLREVHEQFF
NA	TRBJ1-5	NA	TRBV29-1	TGCAGCGCGGGGCAGGGAGGAGGGCCCCAGCATTTT	CSAGQGGGPQHF
NA	TRBJ2-7	NA	TRBV7-6	TGTGCCAGCAGCCCCCGCCCGGTCGATGGCTACGAGCAGTACTTC	CASSPRPVDGYEQYF
NA	TRBJ2-5	TRBD2	TRBV13	TGTGCCAGCAGCAGCGCGTGGGGGGACTACGGCCAAGAGACCCGGTACTTC	CASSSAWGDYGQETRYF
NA	TRBJ2-7	NA	TRBV4-3	TGCGCCAGCAGCGCCCAATACCGGGCCCAAATGGCGTACGAGCAGTACTTC	CASSAQYRAQMAYEQYF
many	TRBJ2-1	NA	TRBV5-1	TGTGCCAGCAGTTTTGCCGGGAGCTCCTACAATGAGCAGTTCTTC	CASSFAGSSYNEQFF
many	TRBJ2-1	TRBD2	TRBV20-1	TGCAGTGCTGAACGACTAGCGGGGGGGTACAATGAGCAGTTCTTC	CSAERLAGGYNEQFF
NA	TRBJ1-1	NA	TRBV5-1	TGCGCCAGCAGCTTGGGACAGCCTGACGGTGAAGCTTTCTTT	CASSLGQPDGEAFF
few	TRBJ2-1	TRBD1	TRBV5-1	TGCGCCAGCAGCATTTCCGGGACAGGGTTATACAATGAGCAGTTCTTC	CASSISGTGLYNEQFF